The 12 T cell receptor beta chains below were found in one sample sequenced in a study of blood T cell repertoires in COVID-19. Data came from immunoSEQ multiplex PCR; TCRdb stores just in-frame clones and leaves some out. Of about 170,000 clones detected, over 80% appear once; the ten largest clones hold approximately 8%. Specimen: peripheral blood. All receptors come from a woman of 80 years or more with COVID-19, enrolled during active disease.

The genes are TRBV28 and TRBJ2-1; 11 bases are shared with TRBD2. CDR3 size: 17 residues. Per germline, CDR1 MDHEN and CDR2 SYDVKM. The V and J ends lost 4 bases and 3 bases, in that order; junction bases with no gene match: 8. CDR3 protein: CASSSASGRSSYNEQFF. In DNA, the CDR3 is TGTGCCAGCAGTTCGGCTAGCGGGAGGTCCAGCTACAATGAGCAGTTCTTC.

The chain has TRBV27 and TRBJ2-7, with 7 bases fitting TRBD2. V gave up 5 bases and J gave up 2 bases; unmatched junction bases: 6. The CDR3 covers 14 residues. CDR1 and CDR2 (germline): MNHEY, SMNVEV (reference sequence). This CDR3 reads CASSRASGPYEQYF. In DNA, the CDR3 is TGTGCCAGCAGTAGGGCTAGCGGCCCCTACGAGCAGTACTTC.

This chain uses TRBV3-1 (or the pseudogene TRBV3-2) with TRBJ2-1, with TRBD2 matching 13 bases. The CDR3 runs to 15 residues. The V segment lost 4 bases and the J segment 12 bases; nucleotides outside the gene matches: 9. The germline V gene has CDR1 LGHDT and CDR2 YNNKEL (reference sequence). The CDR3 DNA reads TGTGCCAGCAGCCCGACTAGCGGGAGGCCCGTAGGGCAGTTCTTC. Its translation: CASSPTSGRPVGQFF.

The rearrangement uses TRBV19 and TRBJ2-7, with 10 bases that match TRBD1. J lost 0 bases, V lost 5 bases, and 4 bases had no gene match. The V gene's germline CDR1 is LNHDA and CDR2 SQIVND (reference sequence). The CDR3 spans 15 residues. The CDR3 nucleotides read TGTGCCAGTAGTGCACGGGACAGGGGCTCCTACGAGCAGTACTTC. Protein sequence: CASSARDRGSYEQYF.

CDR3 in DNA: TGTGCCAGCAGTCGACAGGGTCGGATGAACACTGAAGCTTTCTTT. It encodes CASSRQGRMNTEAFF. This rearrangement joins TRBV2 to TRBJ1-1; 7 nucleotides align to TRBD1. With V trimmed by 5 bases and J by 0 bases, 6 bases remained unmatched. Germline V gene sequence: CDR1 SNHLY, CDR2 FYNNEI. CDR3 length: 15 amino acids.

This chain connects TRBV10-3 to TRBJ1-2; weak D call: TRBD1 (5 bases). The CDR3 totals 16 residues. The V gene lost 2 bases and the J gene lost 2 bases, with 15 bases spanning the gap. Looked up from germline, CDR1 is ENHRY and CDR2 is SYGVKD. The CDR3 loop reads CAISEDPRTPNYGYTF. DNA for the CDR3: TGTGCCATCAGTGAGGACCCCAGGACACCAAACTATGGCTACACCTTC.

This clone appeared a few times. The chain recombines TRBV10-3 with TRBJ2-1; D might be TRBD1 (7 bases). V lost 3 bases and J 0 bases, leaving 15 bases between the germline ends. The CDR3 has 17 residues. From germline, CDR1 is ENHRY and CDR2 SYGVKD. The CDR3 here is CAISDSGGGSSYNEQFF. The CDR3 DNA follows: TGTGCCATCAGTGATTCAGGGGGAGGCAGCTCCTACAATGAGCAGTTCTTC.

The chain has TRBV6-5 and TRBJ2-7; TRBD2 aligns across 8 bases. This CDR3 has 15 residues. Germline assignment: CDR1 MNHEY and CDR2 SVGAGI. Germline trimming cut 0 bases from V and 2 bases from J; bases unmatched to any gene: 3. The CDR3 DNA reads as TGTGCCAGCAGTTACTCGGCGGGAGGTCCCTACGAGCAGTACTTC. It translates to CASSYSAGGPYEQYF.

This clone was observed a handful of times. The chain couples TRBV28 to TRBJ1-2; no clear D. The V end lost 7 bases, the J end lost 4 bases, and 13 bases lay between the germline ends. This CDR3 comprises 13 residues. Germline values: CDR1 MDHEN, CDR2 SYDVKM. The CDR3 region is CASTSLGSYGYTF. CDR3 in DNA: TGTGCCAGCACCTCCTTAGGGAGCTATGGCTACACCTTC.

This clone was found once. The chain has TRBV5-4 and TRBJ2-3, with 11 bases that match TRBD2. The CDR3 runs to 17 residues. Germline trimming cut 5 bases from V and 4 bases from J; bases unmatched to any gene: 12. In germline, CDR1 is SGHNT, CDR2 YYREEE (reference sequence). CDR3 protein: CASSPSGGQGRPDTQYF. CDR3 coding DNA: TGTGCCAGCAGTCCTAGCGGGGGGCAAGGGCGCCCAGATACGCAGTATTTT.

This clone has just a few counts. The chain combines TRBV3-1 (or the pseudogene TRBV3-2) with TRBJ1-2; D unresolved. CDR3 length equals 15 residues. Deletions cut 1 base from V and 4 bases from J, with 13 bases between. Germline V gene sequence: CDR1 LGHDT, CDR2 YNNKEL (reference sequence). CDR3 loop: CASSQGLQSPYGYTF. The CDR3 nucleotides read TGTGCCAGCAGCCAAGGGCTGCAGTCCCCCTATGGCTACACCTTC.

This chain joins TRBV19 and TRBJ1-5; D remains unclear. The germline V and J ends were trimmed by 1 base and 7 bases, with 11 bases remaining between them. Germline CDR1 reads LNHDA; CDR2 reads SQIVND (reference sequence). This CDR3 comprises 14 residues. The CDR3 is CASSIGTARQPQHF. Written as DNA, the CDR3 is TGTGCCAGTAGTATAGGCACAGCCCGGCAGCCCCAGCATTTT.